The source of this TCR beta chain is a study of CD8 T cells in Susac syndrome. The authors reverse transcribed roughly 0.5 to 1 ug RNA with random hexamers. One entry per CDR3 protein results from TCRdb running MiXCR on the immunoSEQ multiplex PCR reads. The table has 180,000 or so distinct CDR3 sequences, around 95% seen once. This clonotype occurred once. In blood CD8+ and CD4+ T cells, TCR beta underwent sequencing. Isolation of CD8+ and CD4+ T cells was performed negatively, whereas enrichment of TEMRA cells was done by FACS. The CDR3 totals 13 residues. Deletions cut 7 bases from V and 1 base from J, with 7 bases between. Per germline, CDR1 SNHLY and CDR2 FYNNEI.

This TCR was recovered from a human donor in good health. The specimen was CD4+ T cells from PBMCs. The rearrangement joins TRBV2 to TRBJ2-2; possible D gene TRBD2, 5 bases. CDR3 loop: CASKRENTGELFF. The CDR3 DNA reads as TGTGCCAGCAAACGGGAGAACACCGGGGAGCTGTTTTTT. The full variable domain, with the rest looked up from reference TRBV2 and TRBJ2-2, is EPEVTQTPSHQVTQMGQEVILRCVPISNHLYFYWYRQILGQKVEFLVSFYNNEISEKSEIFDDQFSVERPDGSNFTLKIRSTKLEDSAMYFCASKRENTGELFFGEGSRLTVL.